These 28 T cell receptor beta chains share one sample of origin, sequenced in a study of Tregs in tolerant kidney transplant recipients (dated by TCRdb to the late 2010s). Receptor libraries were prepared by the immunoSEQ multiplex PCR assay. TCRdb limited this immuneACCESS table to in-frame rearrangements with V and J called. A share of clones is missing; checked studies link under half to unresolved V genes, and the rest is unexplained. The sample has about 88,000 clones on record, around nine tenths of them singletons. The ten largest clones add up to roughly 5% of the sample. What was sequenced was CD8+ T cells from blood. The receptor source for this set is a human donor in good health.

The chain employs TRBV5-5 and TRBJ2-7; 10 positions match TRBD2. Trimming took 0 bases from V and 6 from J; bases not matched to a gene: 9. Germline V CDR1 and CDR2: SGHKS, YYEKEE (reference sequence). The CDR3 covers 16 residues. The CDR3 sequence: CASSLVGVAGGPEQYF. As DNA, the CDR3 is TGTGCCAGCAGCTTGGTGGGCGTAGCGGGAGGACCCGAGCAGTACTTC.

The rearrangement uses TRBV9 and TRBJ2-2; TRBD2 matches 13 bases. With V trimmed by 4 bases and J by 6 bases, 9 bases remained unmatched. The CDR3 is made up of 17 amino acids. Germline V gene sequence: CDR1 SGDLS, CDR2 YYNGEE. The chain's CDR3 is CASSLRLAGGGAGELFF. CDR3 coding DNA: TGTGCCAGCAGCCTTAGACTAGCGGGAGGCGGGGCCGGGGAGCTGTTTTTT.

This chain connects TRBV19 to TRBJ1-4; D is uncertain. The CDR3 length is 15 residues. Trimming left V 3 bases short and J 4 bases short, with 12 bases between. CDR1 is LNHDA, CDR2 SQIVND, per germline (reference sequence). CDR3 amino acids: CASSIWASNNEKLFF. The CDR3 DNA reads TGTGCCAGTAGTATCTGGGCCTCTAATAATGAAAAACTGTTTTTT. Full variable domain (missing parts from reference TRBV19 and TRBJ1-4): DGGITQSPKYLFRKEGQNVTLSCEQNLNHDAMYWYRQDPGQGLRLIYYSQIVNDFQKGDIAEGYSVSREKKESFPLTVTSAQKNPTAFYLCASSIWASNNEKLFFGSGTQLSVL.

This chain links TRBV14 with TRBJ2-5; the D gene is possibly TRBD1 (5 bases). Germline CDR1 reads SGHDN; CDR2 reads FVKESK. The ends were cut back, 3 bases at V and 4 bases at J, with 15 bases in the middle. The CDR3 runs 15 residues. CDR3 protein: CASSHRPGSRETQYF. As DNA, the CDR3 is TGTGCCAGCAGCCACAGGCCAGGGTCCCGAGAGACCCAGTACTTC.

The chain uses TRBV5-6 and TRBJ2-7, with a tentative D call TRBD1 (5 bases). Trimming removed 6 bases from V and 0 bases from J, with 16 bases in between. Germline V gives CDR1 SGHDT, CDR2 YYEEEE. The CDR3 is 15 residues long. The CDR3 region has the DNA TGTGCCAGCACCCTGATCAGACAGAGCTCCTACGAGCAGTACTTC. It specifies CASTLIRQSSYEQYF.

The chain has TRBV19 and TRBJ2-1, with D perhaps matching TRBD1 (5 bases). This CDR3 spans 14 amino acids. Germline CDR1 LNHDA, CDR2 SQIVND (reference sequence). V lost 0 bases and J lost 8, with 11 bases in between. CDR3 nucleotide sequence: TGTGCCAGTAGTATAGATCTCGAAGGGGATGAGCAGTTCTTC. Its translation: CASSIDLEGDEQFF.

V is TRBV15 and J is TRBJ1-2; TRBD1 agrees at 7 bases. The length of the CDR3 is 15 residues. CDR1 is LNHNV and CDR2 is YYDKDF in the germline V gene (reference sequence). The V and J ends lost 4 bases and 5 bases, in that order; junction bases with no gene match: 10. CDR3 in amino acids: CATSTDREQYYGYTF. The CDR3 nucleotides are TGTGCCACCAGCACTGACAGGGAGCAATATTATGGCTACACCTTC.

The gene calls are TRBV6-1 and TRBJ2-7, with 9 bases fitting TRBD1. There are 16 residues in the CDR3. The V segment lost 4 bases and the J segment 2 bases; nucleotides outside the gene matches: 9. CDR1 and CDR2 (germline): MNHNS, SASEGT. CDR3 nucleotides: TGTGCCAGCAGTGGGACAGGGGCGCCCTGGGCCTACGAGCAGTACTTC. This encodes CASSGTGAPWAYEQYF.

The V call is TRBV2, the J call TRBJ2-7, with D unresolved. Germline lookup yields CDR1 SNHLY and CDR2 FYNNEI. CDR3 length: 14 residues. V lost 7 bases and J lost 2, with 15 bases in between. The CDR3 loop reads CASTSDPPPYEQYF. Written as DNA, the CDR3 is TGTGCCAGCACTTCCGATCCCCCGCCCTACGAGCAGTACTTC.

V and J are TRBV5-6 and TRBJ1-5, with TRBD1 as a possible D gene (6 bases). The CDR3 length is 16 residues. Germline assignment: CDR1 SGHDT and CDR2 YYEEEE. V was pared by 4 bases and J by 3 bases, with 17 bases between. The CDR3 region has the DNA TGTGCCAGCAGCAGGGCGCGGGGGGGCTTCAATCAGCCCCAGCATTTT. Its protein product is CASSRARGGFNQPQHF.

J is TRBJ1-6 and V is TRBV4-1; a weak D match, TRBD1 (6 bases). This CDR3 has 18 residues. The germline V gene encodes CDR1 MGHRA and CDR2 YSYEKL. Trimming took off 0 bases at V and 10 bases at J, with 22 bases between the two ends. CDR3 loop: CASSQDYTIGQGNSPLHF. The CDR3, as DNA: TGCGCCAGCAGCCAAGATTATACTATAGGGCAGGGGAACTCACCCCTCCACTTT.

The gene calls are TRBV10-1 and TRBJ1-1; the D is unclear. Germline V gene sequence: CDR1 WNHNN, CDR2 SYGVQD (reference sequence). CDR3 size: 13 residues. V lost 2 bases and J 2 bases, leaving 6 bases between the germline ends. This CDR3 is CASSEQVNTEAFF. In DNA, the CDR3 is TGCGCCAGCAGTGAGCAGGTAAACACTGAAGCTTTCTTT.

The chain combines TRBV7-9 with TRBJ2-4, with D uncertain. The CDR3 runs 12 residues. V shed 8 bases and J shed 0 bases, with 5 bases lying between them. CDR1 is SEHNR and CDR2 is FQNEAQ in the germline V gene (reference sequence). CDR3 coding DNA: TGTGCCAGCGGATTAGCCAAAAACATTCAGTACTTC. Protein: CASGLAKNIQYF.

This clone has only one observation. The chain links TRBV6-5 to TRBJ2-7; D possibly corresponds to TRBD2 (5 bases). Germline values: CDR1 MNHEY, CDR2 SVGAGI. Trimming stripped 3 bases from V and 2 bases from J, with 14 bases between. The CDR3 contains 15 residues. CDR3 DNA sequence: TGTGCCAGCAGTTATACCCTCGGGGAAACCTACGAGCAGTACTTC. Residues: CASSYTLGETYEQYF.

J is TRBJ1-2 and V is TRBV6-5; D remains unclear. Trimming shortened V by 2 bases and J by 3 bases, and 7 bases separated the two germline ends. The CDR3 consists of 13 residues. Germline CDR1 is MNHEY and CDR2 is SVGAGI. For the CDR3, the DNA is TGTGCCAGCAGTTACCACCCCCACTATGGCTACACCTTC. Translation: CASSYHPHYGYTF.

V and J are TRBV6-6 and TRBJ1-2; D not resolved. Trimming removed 0 bases at V and 7 bases at J, with 15 bases between. The CDR3 totals 15 residues. The V gene's germline CDR1 is MNHNY and CDR2 SVGAGI (reference sequence). The CDR3 is CASSYSSPRYGGYTF. The CDR3 coding sequence is TGTGCCAGCAGTTACTCTTCCCCGAGATACGGTGGCTACACCTTC.

The genes are TRBV6-4 and TRBJ1-2, with 9 bases aligning to TRBD1. CDR1 is MRHNA, CDR2 SNTAGT, per germline. V was clipped by 3 bases and J by 4 bases; unmatched bases: 3. The length of the CDR3 is 14 residues. This CDR3 reads CASSEDRGVYGYTF. Written as DNA, the CDR3 is TGTGCCAGCAGTGAGGACAGGGGCGTCTATGGCTACACCTTC.

V gene TRBV6-4 combines with J gene TRBJ2-1; 10 bases line up with TRBD2. CDR1 and CDR2 (germline): MRHNA, SNTAGT. This CDR3 region has 16 residues. Germline trimming cut 0 bases from V and 5 bases from J; bases unmatched to any gene: 4. The CDR3 reads CASSDSGTSDHNEQFF. The CDR3 DNA reads as TGTGCCAGCAGTGACTCGGGGACTAGCGACCACAATGAGCAGTTCTTC.

The V gene is TRBV27, the J gene TRBJ2-1; 8 positions agree with TRBD1. Germline V lookup: CDR1 MNHEY, CDR2 SMNVEV (reference sequence). V was pared by 4 bases and J by 3 bases, with 8 bases of the junction left unmatched. The CDR3 runs 16 residues. CDR3 sequence: CASSSGGTGLYNEQFF. Here the CDR3 DNA reads TGTGCCAGCAGTTCAGGGGGGACAGGACTCTACAATGAGCAGTTCTTC.

This chain's CDR3 is CASSPSPGLAGYEQYF. The CDR3 coding sequence is TGTGCCAGCTCACCATCACCGGGACTAGCGGGTTACGAGCAGTACTTC. The chain couples TRBV18 to TRBJ2-7, with 12 bases that match TRBD2. Germline trimming cut 2 bases from V and 4 bases from J; bases unmatched to any gene: 6. This CDR3 contains 16 residues. CDR1 is KGHSH and CDR2 is LQKENI in the germline V gene.

The DNA of the CDR3 is TGTGCCAGCAGCCCCGACAGGGGGCCCTACGAGCAGTACTTC. Protein sequence: CASSPDRGPYEQYF. The chain joins TRBV7-9 to TRBJ2-7; 10 bases fit TRBD1. The germline V gene encodes CDR1 SEHNR and CDR2 FQNEAQ (reference sequence). The CDR3 runs 14 residues. V shed 5 bases and J 2 bases; nucleotides not matched to a gene: 3.

The chain joins TRBV7-6 to TRBJ2-1; D possibly matches TRBD1 or TRBD2 (5 bases each). The CDR3 loop spans 15 amino acids. The germline CDR1 and CDR2 sequences are SGHVS and FNYEAQ. The V end was cut by 5 bases, the J end by 7 bases, with 18 bases between. The CDR3 sequence is CASSPGHGGRNEQFF. CDR3 sequence (DNA): TGTGCCAGCAGCCCGGGGCACGGTGGCAGAAATGAGCAGTTCTTC.

J is TRBJ1-1 and V is TRBV4-2, with 7 bases lining up with TRBD1. Germline V CDR1 and CDR2: LGHNA, YNFKEQ. CDR3 size: 16 residues. The junction had 4 bases not matched to a gene; V was cut back by 0 bases and J by 0 bases. Here the CDR3 reads CASSQEGGQLNTEAFF. The CDR3 DNA reads as TGTGCCAGCAGCCAAGAGGGGGGACAGTTGAACACTGAAGCTTTCTTT.

This chain uses TRBV7-6 with TRBJ2-5; 12 nucleotides match TRBD2. CDR1 and CDR2 (germline): SGHVS, FNYEAQ. The V gene end was trimmed by 5 bases and the J gene end by 2 bases; junction bases not matched to a gene: 9. This CDR3 has 17 residues. CDR3: CASSQRGLAGPQETQYF. The CDR3 region has the DNA TGTGCCAGCAGCCAGCGAGGACTAGCGGGACCTCAAGAGACCCAGTACTTC.

The V call is TRBV27, the J call TRBJ1-5; possible D gene TRBD1, 5 bases. This CDR3 has 17 residues. The V gene's germline CDR1 is MNHEY and CDR2 SMNVEV (reference sequence). V lost 0 bases and J 4 bases, leaving 16 bases between the germline ends. CDR3 sequence: CASSLSIRGLRNQPQHF. The DNA of the CDR3 is TGTGCCAGCAGTTTATCGATACGGGGCCTACGGAATCAGCCCCAGCATTTT.

The chain is built from TRBV19 and TRBJ2-3; D ambiguous. This CDR3 comprises 15 residues. The V end was cut by 7 bases, the J end by 1 base, with 15 bases between. Germline V CDR1 and CDR2: LNHDA, SQIVND (reference sequence). The CDR3 DNA follows: TGTGCCAGTACCAACACCCCAGACGGCACAGATACGCAGTATTTT. The encoded protein is CASTNTPDGTDTQYF.

As concerns this clone: Other DNA sequences in this sample translate to the same CDR3. The chain uses TRBV27 and TRBJ1-5, with unresolved D. From germline, CDR1 is MNHEY and CDR2 SMNVEV (reference sequence). With 3 bases removed from V and 2 bases from J, the gap between germline ends came to 8 bases. The CDR3 spans 14 residues. Written as DNA, the CDR3 is TGTGCCAGCAGTTTTTTGGTTGGCAATCAGCCCCAGCATTTT. Protein: CASSFLVGNQPQHF.

This rearrangement joins TRBV6-1 to TRBJ1-5; tentatively, D is TRBD1 (6 bases). CDR1 is MNHNS and CDR2 is SASEGT in the germline V gene. The CDR3 runs 15 residues. V was cut by 3 bases and J by 5 bases, with 14 bases left in between. The CDR3, as DNA: TGTGCCAGCAGTGAGTGGTGGGGGCCGGATCAGCCCCAGCATTTT. Its translation: CASSEWWGPDQPQHF.